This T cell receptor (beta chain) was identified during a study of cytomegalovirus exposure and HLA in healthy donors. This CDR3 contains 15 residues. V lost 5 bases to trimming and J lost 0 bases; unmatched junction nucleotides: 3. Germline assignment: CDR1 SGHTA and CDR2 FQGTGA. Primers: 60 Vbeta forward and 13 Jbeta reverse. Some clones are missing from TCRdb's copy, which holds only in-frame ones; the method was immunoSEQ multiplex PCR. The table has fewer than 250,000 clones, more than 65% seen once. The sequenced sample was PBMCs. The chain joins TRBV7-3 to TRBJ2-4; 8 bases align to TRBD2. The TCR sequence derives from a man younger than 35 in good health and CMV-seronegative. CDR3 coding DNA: TGTGCCAGCAGCATCGGGAGGGCAGCCAAAAACATTCAGTACTTC. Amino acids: CASSIGRAAKNIQYF.